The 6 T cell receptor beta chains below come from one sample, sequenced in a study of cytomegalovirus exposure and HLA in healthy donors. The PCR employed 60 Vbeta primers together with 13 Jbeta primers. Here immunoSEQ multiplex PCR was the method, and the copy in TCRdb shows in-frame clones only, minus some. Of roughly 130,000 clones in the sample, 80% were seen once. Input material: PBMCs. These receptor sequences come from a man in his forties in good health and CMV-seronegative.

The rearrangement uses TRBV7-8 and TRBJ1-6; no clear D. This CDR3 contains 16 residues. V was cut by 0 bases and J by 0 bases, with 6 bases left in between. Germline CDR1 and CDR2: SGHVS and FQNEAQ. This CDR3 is CASSLAFSSYNSPLHF. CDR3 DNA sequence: TGTGCCAGCAGCTTAGCGTTCAGCTCCTATAATTCACCCCTCCACTTT.

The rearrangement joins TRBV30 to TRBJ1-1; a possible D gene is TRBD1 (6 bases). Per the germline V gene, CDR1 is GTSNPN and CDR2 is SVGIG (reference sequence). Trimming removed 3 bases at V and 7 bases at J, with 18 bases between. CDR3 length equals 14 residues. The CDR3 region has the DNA TGTGCCTGGAGAGGTGGCAGGGGCCCTCTTGAAGCTTTCTTT. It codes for CAWRGGRGPLEAFF.

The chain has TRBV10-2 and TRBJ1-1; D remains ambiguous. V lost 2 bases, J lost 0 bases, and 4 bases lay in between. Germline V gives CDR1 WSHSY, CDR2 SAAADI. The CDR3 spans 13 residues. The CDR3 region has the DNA TGCGCCAGCAGTGAGAGCGTGAACACTGAAGCTTTCTTT. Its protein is CASSESVNTEAFF.

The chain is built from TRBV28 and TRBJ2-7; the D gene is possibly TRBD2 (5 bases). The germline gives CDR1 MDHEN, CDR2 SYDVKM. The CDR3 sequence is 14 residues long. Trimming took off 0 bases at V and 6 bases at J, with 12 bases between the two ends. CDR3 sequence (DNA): TGTGCCAGCAGTTTATGCGAACTAGTTTGCGAGCAGTACTTC. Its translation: CASSLCELVCEQYF.

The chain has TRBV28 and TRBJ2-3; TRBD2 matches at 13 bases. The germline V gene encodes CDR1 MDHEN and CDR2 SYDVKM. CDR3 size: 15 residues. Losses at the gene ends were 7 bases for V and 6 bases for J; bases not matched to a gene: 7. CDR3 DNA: TGTGCCAGCACCGTACTAGCGGGAGGGGGGGATACGCAGTATTTT. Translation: CASTVLAGGGDTQYF.

The chain's CDR3 is CASSLAKPGVGYTEAFF. Here the CDR3 DNA reads TGTGCCAGCAGCTTAGCAAAGCCAGGGGTGGGGTACACTGAAGCTTTCTTT. The chain has TRBV7-9 and TRBJ1-1; tentatively, D is TRBD1 (6 bases). Germline CDR1 and CDR2: SEHNR and FQNEAQ (reference sequence). The CDR3 runs 17 residues. Trimming cost V 0 bases and J 3 bases, with 17 bases left between them.